The text below deals with one T cell receptor beta chain. Its antigen is undetermined. CD4+ T cells from unexposed donors were obtained before the COVID-19 pandemic (2011-2018). This specimen comes from a study of CD4 T cells in relation to SARS-CoV-2 and coronaviruses. Study details: Crossreactive spike epitopes shared across donors were mapped to their HLA restriction. Study-level points and caveats: Pre-pandemic and post-infection samples never came from the same donor.

Sequencing was performed with immunoSEQ multiplex PCR; in TCRdb, only in-frame clones are kept and a portion is missing. This table has about 70,000 clones, about 90% appearing once. Germline V gene sequence: CDR1 MNHNY, CDR2 SVGAGI (reference sequence). Trimming stripped 6 bases from V and 4 bases from J, with 16 bases between. CDR3 length: 15 residues. This TCR was recovered from a human donor in good health. The sequenced sample consisted of memory CD4+ T cells from PBMCs. This chain connects TRBV6-6 to TRBJ1-3, with D possibly being TRBD1 (6 bases). CDR3 in amino acids: CASRTFGGLGNTIYF. CDR3 DNA: TGTGCCAGCAGGACCTTCGGGGGGCTCGGAAACACCATATATTTT.